The rows below give T cell receptor beta chains drawn from one sample of a study of early T cells in non-severe SARS-CoV-2 infection. TCRdb analysed the 5' RACE reads with MiXCR anew, one entry per CDR3 protein. This table holds 83,000 or so distinct CDR3 sequences, 8% to 13% found once. The input for sequencing was whole blood, taken at baseline. The receptors stem from an adult who was a healthcare worker with PCR-confirmed SARS-CoV-2 infection or an uninfected control (not recorded which). The conserved cysteine and the conserved F or W are not part of the CDR3 here. Each record gives: CDR3 protein, V gene.

SATPGLAVNEQF TRBV20-1
ASSPRQGSETEAF TRBV7-3
ASTPGGAGELF TRBV5-4
ASSISIRVFASYEQY TRBV19
ASSLWEQETQY TRBV7-3
ASSPKTLGLRYNEQF TRBV7-9
SVVKELQETQY TRBV20-1
ASSYQPGNTGELF TRBV11-2
ASSASGADTQY TRBV5-1
ASSLAEAAPWY TRBV12-3/TRBV12-4